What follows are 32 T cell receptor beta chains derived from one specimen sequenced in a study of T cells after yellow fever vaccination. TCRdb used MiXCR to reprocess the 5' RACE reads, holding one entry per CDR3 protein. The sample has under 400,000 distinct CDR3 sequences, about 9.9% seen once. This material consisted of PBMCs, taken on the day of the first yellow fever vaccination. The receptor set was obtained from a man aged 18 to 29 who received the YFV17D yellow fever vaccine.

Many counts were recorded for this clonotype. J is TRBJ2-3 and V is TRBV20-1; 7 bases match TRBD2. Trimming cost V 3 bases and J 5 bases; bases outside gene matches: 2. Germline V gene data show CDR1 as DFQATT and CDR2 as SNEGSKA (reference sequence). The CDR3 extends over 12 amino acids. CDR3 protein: CSASGGKDTQYF. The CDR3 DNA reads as TGCAGTGCTAGCGGGGGGAAAGATACGCAGTATTTT.

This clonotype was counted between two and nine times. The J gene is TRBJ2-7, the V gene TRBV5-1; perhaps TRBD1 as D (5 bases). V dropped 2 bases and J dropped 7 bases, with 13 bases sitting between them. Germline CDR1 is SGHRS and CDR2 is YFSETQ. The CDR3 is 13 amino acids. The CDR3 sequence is CASSLTGREEQYF. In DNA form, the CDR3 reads TGCGCCAGCAGCTTAACAGGTCGAGAGGAGCAGTACTTC.

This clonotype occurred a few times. The CDR3 nucleotides are TGCGCCAGCTCGGAAACAGGGCCTGAAGCTTTCTTT. It codes for CASSETGPEAFF. The rearrangement links TRBV5-1 to TRBJ1-1, with D possibly being TRBD1 (6 bases). The germline CDR1 and CDR2 sequences are SGHRS and YFSETQ. V lost 7 bases and J lost 6, with 13 bases in between. This CDR3 is built from 12 residues.

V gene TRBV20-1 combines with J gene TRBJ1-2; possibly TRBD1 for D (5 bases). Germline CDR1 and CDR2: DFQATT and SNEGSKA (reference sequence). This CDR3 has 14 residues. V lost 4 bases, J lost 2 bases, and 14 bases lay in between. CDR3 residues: CSAIDSRLNYGYTF. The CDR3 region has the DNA TGCAGTGCTATCGACAGCCGCCTAAACTATGGCTACACCTTC.

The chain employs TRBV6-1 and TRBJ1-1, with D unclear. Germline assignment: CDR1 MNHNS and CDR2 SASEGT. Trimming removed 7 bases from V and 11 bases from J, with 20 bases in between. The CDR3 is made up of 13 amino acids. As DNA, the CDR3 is TGTGCCAGCATCTCCCCCGCTGGGGTAGGGGCTTTCTTT. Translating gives CASISPAGVGAFF.

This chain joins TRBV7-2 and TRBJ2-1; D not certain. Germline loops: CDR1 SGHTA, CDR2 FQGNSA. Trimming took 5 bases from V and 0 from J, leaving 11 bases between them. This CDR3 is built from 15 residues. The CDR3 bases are TGTGCCAGCAGCCCTCGGACGGACTCCTACAATGAGCAGTTCTTC. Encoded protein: CASSPRTDSYNEQFF. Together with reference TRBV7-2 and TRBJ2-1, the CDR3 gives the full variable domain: GAGVSQSPSNKVTEKGKDVELRCDPISGHTALYWYRQSLGQGLEFLIYFQGNSAPDKSGLPSDRFSAERTGGSVSTLTIQRTQQEDSAVYLCASSPRTDSYNEQFFGPGTRLTVL.

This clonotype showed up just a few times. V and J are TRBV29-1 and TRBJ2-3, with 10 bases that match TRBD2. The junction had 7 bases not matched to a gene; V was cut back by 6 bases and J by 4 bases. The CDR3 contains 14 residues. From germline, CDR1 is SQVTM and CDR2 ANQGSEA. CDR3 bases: TGCAGCGTGCTTCCGGGACTAGCGCCAGATACGCAGTATTTT. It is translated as CSVLPGLAPDTQYF.

CDR3 nucleotide sequence: TGTGCCAGCAGCTTATTAATAGCCACGAATGAGCAGTTCTTC. Amino acid sequence: CASSLLIATNEQFF. This sequence joins TRBV7-2 and TRBJ2-1; D call uncertain. Trimming took off 2 bases at V and 7 bases at J, with 12 bases between the two ends. The CDR3 runs to 14 residues. Germline V gene data show CDR1 as SGHTA and CDR2 as FQGNSA. The whole variable domain, filled in from reference TRBV7-2 and TRBJ2-1, reads GAGVSQSPSNKVTEKGKDVELRCDPISGHTALYWYRQSLGQGLEFLIYFQGNSAPDKSGLPSDRFSAERTGGSVSTLTIQRTQQEDSAVYLCASSLLIATNEQFFGPGTRLTVL.

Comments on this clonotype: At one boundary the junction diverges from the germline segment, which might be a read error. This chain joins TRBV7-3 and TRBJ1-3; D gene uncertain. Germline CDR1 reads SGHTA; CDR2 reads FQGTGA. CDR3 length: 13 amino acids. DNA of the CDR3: TGTGCCAGCAGTCTCGACTCTGGTAACACCATATATTTT. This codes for CASSLDSGNTIYF.

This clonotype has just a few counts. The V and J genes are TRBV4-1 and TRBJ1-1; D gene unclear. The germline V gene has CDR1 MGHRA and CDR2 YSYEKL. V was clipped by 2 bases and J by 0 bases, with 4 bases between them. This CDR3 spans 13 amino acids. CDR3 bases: TGCGCCAGCAGCCAACGGATGAACACTGAAGCTTTCTTT. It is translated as CASSQRMNTEAFF.

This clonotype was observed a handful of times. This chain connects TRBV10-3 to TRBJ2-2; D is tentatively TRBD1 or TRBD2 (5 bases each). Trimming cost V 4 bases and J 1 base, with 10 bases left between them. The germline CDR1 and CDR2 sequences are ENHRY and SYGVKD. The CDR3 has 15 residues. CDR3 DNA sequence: TGTGCCATCAGTGCCGGGGCATGGAACACCGGGGAGCTGTTTTTT. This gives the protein CAISAGAWNTGELFF.

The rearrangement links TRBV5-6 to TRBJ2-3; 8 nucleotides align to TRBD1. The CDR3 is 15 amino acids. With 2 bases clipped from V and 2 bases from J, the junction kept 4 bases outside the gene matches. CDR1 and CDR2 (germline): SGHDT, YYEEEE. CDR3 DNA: TGTGCCAGCAGCTTTTCGCAGGGGGCCACAGATACGCAGTATTTT. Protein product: CASSFSQGATDTQYF.

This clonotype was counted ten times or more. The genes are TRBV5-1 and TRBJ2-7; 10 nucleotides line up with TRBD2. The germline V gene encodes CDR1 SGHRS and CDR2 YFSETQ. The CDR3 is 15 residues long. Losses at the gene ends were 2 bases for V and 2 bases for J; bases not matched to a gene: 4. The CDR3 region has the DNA TGCGCCAGCAGCTTCGGTAGCGGGGGGACCTACGAGCAGTACTTC. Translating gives CASSFGSGGTYEQYF.

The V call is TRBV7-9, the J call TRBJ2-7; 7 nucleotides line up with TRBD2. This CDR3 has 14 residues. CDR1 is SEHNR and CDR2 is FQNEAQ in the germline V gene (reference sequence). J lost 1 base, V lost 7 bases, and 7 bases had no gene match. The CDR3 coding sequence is TGTGCCAGCATCGGGGAGGGGAGTTCCTACGAGCAGTACTTC. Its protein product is CASIGEGSSYEQYF.

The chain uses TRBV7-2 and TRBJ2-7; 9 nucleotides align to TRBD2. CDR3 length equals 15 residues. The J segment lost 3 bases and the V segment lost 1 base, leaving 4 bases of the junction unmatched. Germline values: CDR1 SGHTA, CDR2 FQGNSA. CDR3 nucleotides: TGTGCCAGCAGCTTAGAGCGGGGGGCGATCTACGAGCAGTACTTC. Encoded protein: CASSLERGAIYEQYF.

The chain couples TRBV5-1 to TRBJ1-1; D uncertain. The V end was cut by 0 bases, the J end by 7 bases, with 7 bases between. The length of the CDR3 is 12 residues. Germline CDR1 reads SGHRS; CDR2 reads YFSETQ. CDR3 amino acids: CASSLGQSEAFF. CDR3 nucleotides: TGCGCCAGCAGCTTGGGCCAGAGTGAAGCTTTCTTT. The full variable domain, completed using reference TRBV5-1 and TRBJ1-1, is KAGVTQTPRYLIKTRGQQVTLSCSPISGHRSVSWYQQTPGQGLQFLFEYFSETQRNKGNFPGRFSGRQFSNSRSEMNVSTLELGDSALYLCASSLGQSEAFFGQGTRLTVV.

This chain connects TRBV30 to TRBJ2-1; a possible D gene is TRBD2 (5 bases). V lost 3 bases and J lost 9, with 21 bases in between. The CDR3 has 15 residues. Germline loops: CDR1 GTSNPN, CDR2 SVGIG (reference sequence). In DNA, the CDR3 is TGTGCCTGGAGCGGGATCTCCGGGGAGTACCGTGAGCAGTTCTTC. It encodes CAWSGISGEYREQFF.

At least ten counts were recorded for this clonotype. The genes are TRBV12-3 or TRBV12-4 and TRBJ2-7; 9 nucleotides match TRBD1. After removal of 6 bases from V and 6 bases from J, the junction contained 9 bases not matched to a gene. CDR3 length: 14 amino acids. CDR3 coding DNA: TGTGCCAGCAGCCTCGGGACAGGGACCTTCGAGCAGTACTTC. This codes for CASSLGTGTFEQYF.

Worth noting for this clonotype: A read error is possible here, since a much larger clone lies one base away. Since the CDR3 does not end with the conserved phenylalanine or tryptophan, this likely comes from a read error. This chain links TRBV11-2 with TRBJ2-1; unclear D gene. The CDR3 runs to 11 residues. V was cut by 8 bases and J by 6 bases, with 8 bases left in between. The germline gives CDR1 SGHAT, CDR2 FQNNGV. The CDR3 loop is CASRTTNEQFL. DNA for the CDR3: TGTGCCAGCCGGACCACCAATGAGCAGTTCCTC.

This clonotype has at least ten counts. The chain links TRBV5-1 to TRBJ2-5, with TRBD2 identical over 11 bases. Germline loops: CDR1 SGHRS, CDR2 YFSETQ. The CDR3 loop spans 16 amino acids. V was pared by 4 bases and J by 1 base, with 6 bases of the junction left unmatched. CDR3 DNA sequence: TGCGCCAGCAGCCCGGGGACTAGCGGAGTCCAAGAGACCCAGTACTTC. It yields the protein CASSPGTSGVQETQYF. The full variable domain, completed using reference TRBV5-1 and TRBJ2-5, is KAGVTQTPRYLIKTRGQQVTLSCSPISGHRSVSWYQQTPGQGLQFLFEYFSETQRNKGNFPGRFSGRQFSNSRSEMNVSTLELGDSALYLCASSPGTSGVQETQYFGPGTRLLVL.

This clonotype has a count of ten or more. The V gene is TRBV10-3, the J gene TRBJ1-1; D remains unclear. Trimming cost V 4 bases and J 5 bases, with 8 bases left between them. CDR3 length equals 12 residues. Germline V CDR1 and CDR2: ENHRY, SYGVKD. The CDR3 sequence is CAISAVATEAFF. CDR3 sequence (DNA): TGTGCCATCAGTGCCGTGGCGACTGAAGCTTTCTTT.

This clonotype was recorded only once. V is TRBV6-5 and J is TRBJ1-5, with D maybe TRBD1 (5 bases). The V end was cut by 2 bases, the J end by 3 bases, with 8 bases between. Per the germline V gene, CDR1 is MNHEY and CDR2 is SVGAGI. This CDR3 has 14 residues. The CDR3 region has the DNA TGTGCCAGCAGTTACCGGGGCATCAATCAGCCCCAGCATTTT. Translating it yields CASSYRGINQPQHF.

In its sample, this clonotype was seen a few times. This chain's CDR3 is CASRRTEAFF. DNA of the CDR3: TGTGCCAGCCGGAGAACTGAAGCTTTCTTT. The J gene is TRBJ1-1, the V gene TRBV6-6; D gene ambiguous. Germline CDR1 is MNHNY and CDR2 is SVGAGI (reference sequence). V lost 8 bases and J lost 5, with 6 bases in between. The CDR3 sequence is 10 residues long.

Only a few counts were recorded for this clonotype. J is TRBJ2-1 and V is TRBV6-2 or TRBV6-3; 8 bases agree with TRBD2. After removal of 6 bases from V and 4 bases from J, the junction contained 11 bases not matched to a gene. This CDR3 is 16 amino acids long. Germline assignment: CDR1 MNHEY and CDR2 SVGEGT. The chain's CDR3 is CASSDNLAGFYNEQFF. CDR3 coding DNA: TGTGCCAGCAGCGACAACCTAGCGGGCTTTTACAATGAGCAGTTCTTC.

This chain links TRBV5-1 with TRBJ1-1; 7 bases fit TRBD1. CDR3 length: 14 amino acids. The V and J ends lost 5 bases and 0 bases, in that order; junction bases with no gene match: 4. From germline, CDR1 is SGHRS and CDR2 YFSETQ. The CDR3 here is CASRGGQLNTEAFF. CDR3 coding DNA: TGCGCCAGCAGAGGGGGACAGCTGAACACTGAAGCTTTCTTT.

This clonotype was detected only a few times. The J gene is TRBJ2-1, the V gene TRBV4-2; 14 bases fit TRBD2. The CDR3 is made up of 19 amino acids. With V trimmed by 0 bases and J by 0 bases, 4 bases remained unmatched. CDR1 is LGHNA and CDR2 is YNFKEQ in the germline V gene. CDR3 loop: CASSQEGLAGALSYNEQFF. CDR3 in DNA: TGTGCCAGCAGCCAAGAGGGACTAGCGGGAGCCCTCTCCTACAATGAGCAGTTCTTC.

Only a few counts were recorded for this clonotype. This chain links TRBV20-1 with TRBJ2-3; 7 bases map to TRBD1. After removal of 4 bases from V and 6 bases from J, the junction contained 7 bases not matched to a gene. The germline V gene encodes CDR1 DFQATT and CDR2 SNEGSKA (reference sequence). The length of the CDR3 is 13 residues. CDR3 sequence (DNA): TGCAGTGCTACCTTAGACAGGGAGGATACGCAGTATTTT. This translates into CSATLDREDTQYF.

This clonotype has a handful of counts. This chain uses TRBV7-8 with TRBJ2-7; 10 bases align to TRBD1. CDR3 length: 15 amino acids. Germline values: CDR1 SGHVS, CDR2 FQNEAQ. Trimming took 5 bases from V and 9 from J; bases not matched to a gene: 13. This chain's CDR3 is CASSATGTGALGQYF. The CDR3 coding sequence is TGTGCCAGCAGCGCGACCGGGACAGGGGCCCTGGGGCAGTACTTC.

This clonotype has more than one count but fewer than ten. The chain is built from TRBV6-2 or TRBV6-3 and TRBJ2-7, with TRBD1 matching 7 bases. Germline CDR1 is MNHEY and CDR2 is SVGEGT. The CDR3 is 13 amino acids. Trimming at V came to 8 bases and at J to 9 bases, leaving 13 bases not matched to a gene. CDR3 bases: TGTGCCAGCGACCCCGGACAGGCTATTGTGCAGTACTTC. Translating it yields CASDPGQAIVQYF.

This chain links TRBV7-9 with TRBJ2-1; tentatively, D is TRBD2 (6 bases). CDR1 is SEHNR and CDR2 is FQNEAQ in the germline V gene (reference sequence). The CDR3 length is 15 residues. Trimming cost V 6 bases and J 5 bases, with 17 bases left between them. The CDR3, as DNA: TGTGCCAGCAGAAATCGATTCGGGGGAGACAATGAGCAGTTCTTC. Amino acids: CASRNRFGGDNEQFF.

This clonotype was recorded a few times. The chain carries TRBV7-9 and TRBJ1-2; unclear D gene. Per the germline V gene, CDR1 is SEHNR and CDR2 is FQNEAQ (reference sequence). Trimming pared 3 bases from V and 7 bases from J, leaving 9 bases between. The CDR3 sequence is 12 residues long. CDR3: CASSFAASGYTF. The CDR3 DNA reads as TGTGCCAGCAGCTTTGCAGCTTCTGGCTACACCTTC.

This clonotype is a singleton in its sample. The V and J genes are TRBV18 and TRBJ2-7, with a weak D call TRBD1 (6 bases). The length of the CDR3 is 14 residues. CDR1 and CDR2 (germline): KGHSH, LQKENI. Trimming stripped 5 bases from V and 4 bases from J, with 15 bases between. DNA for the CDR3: TGTGCCAGCTCAGAGACCAGGGGTGGGTACGAGCAGTACTTC. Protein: CASSETRGGYEQYF.